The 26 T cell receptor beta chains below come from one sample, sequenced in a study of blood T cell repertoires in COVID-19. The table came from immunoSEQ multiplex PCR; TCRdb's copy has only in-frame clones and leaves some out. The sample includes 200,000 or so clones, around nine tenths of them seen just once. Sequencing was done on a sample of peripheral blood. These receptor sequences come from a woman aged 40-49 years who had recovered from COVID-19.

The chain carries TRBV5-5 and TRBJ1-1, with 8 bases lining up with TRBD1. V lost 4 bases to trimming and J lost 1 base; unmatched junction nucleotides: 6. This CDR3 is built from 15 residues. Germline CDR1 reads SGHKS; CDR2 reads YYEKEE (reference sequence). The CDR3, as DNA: TGTGCCAGCAGCCCCTGGACAGGGAGGAACACTGAAGCTTTCTTT. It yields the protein CASSPWTGRNTEAFF.

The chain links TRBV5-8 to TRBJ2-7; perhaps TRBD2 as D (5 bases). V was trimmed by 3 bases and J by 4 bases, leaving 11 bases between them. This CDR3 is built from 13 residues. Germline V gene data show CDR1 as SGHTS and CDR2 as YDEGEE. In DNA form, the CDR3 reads TGTGCCAGCAGCTCCTCGGGCGGGTACGAGCAGTACTTC. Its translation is CASSSSGGYEQYF.

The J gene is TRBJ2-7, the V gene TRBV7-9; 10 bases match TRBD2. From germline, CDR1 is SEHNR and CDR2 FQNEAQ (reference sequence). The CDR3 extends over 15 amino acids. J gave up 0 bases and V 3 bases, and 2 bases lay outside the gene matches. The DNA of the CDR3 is TGTGCCAGCAGCTTCACTAGCGGGATCTCCTACGAGCAGTACTTC. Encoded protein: CASSFTSGISYEQYF.

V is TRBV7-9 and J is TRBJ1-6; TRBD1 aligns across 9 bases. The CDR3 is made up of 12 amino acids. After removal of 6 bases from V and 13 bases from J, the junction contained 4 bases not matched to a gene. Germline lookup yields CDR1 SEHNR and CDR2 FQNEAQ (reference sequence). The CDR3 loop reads CASRADRGPLHF. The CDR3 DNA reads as TGTGCCAGCAGGGCGGACAGGGGCCCCCTCCACTTT.

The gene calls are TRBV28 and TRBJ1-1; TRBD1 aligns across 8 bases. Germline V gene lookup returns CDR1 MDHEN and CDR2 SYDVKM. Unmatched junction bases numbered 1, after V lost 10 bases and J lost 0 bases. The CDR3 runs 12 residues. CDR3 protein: CAIRGLNTEAFF. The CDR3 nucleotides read TGTGCCATCAGGGGGCTGAACACTGAAGCTTTCTTT.

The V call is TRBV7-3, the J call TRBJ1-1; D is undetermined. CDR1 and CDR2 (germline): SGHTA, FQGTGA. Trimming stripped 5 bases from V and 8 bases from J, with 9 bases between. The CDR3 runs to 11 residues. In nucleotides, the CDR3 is TGTGCCAGCAGCGGCTCCGGGGAAGCTTTCTTT. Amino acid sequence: CASSGSGEAFF. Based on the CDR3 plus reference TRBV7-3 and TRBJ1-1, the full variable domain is GAGVSQTPSNKVTEKGKYVELRCDPISGHTALYWYRQSLGQGPEFLIYFQGTGAADDSGLPNDRFFAVRPEGSVSTLKIQRTERGDSAVYLCASSGSGEAFFGQGTRLTVV.

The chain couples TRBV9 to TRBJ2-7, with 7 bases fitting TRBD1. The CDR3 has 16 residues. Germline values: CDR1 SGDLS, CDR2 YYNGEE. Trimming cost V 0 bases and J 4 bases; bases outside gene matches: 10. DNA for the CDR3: TGTGCCAGCAGCGTAGGACAGGGAGCAGGGGTGTACGAGCAGTACTTC. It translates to CASSVGQGAGVYEQYF.

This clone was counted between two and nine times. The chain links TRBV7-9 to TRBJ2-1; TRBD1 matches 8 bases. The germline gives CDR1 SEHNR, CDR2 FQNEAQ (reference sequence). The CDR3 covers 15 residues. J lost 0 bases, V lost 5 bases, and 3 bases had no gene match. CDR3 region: CASSKDRVSYNEQFF. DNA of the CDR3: TGTGCCAGCAGCAAGGACAGGGTCTCCTACAATGAGCAGTTCTTC. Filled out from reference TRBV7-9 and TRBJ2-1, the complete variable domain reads DTGVSQNPRHKITKRGQNVTFRCDPISEHNRLYWYRQTLGQGPEFLTYFQNEAQLEKSRLLSDRFSAERPKGSFSTLEIQRTEQGDSAMYLCASSKDRVSYNEQFFGPGTRLTVL.

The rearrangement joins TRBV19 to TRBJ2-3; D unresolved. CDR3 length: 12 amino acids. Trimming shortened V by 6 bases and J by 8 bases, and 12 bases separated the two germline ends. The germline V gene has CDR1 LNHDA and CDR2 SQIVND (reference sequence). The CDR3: CASRTGGGTQYF. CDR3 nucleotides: TGTGCCAGTAGGACCGGCGGCGGTACGCAGTATTTT.

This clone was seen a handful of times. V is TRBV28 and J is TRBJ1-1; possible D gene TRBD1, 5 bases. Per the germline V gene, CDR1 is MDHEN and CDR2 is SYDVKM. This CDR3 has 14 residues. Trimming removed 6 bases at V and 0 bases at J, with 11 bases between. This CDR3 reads CASRPDSLNTEAFF. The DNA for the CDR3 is TGTGCCAGCAGACCCGACAGCTTGAACACTGAAGCTTTCTTT. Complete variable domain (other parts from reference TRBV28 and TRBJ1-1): DVKVTQSSRYLVKRTGEKVFLECVQDMDHENMFWYRQDPGLGLRLIYFSYDVKMKEKGDIPEGYSVSREKKERFSLILESASTNQTSMYLCASRPDSLNTEAFFGQGTRLTVV.

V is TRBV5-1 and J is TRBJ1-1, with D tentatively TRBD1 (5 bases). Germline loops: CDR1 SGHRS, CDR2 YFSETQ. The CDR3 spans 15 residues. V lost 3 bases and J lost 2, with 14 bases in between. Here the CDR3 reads CASSWRDGSNTEAFF. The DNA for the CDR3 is TGCGCCAGCAGCTGGAGGGACGGATCAAACACTGAAGCTTTCTTT.

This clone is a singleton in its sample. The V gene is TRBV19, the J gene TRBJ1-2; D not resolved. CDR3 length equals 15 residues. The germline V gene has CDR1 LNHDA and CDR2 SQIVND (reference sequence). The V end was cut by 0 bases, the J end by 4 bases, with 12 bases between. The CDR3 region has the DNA TGTGCCAGTAGTATAGAGAGTGCGGGCGTCTATGGCTACACCTTC. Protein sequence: CASSIESAGVYGYTF.

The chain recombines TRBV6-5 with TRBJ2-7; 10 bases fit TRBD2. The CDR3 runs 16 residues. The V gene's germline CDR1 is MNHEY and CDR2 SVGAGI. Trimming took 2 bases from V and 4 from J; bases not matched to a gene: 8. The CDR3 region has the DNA TGTGCCAGCAGTTACCTTTCGGCTAGCGGGAGTTACGAGCAGTACTTC. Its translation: CASSYLSASGSYEQYF.

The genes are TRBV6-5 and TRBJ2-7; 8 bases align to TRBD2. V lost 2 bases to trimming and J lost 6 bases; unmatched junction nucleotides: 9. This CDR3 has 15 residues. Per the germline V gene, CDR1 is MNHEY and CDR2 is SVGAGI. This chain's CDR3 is CASSYGSGSLGEQYF. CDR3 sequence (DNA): TGTGCCAGCAGTTACGGGAGCGGGAGTTTAGGCGAGCAGTACTTC.

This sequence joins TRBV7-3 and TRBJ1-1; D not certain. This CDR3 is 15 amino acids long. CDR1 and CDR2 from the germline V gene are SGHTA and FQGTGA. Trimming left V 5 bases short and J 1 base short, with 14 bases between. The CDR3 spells CASSLEGRTNTEAFF. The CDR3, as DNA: TGTGCCAGCAGCCTGGAGGGAAGGACGAACACTGAAGCTTTCTTT.

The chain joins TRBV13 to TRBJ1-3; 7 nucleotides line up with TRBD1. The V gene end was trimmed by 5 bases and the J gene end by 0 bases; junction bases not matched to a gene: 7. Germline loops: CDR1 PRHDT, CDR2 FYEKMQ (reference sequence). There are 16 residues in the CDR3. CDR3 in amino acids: CASSTRGTVSGNTIYF. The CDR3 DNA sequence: TGTGCCAGCAGCACCCGAGGGACAGTCTCTGGAAACACCATATATTTT.

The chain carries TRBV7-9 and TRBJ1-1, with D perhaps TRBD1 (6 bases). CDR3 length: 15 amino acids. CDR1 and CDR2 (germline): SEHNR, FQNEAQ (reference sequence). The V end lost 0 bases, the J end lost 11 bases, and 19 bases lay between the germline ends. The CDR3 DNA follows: TGTGCCAGCAGCTTAGCTGGTGAACAGGGCTCGTCGGCTTTCTTT. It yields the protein CASSLAGEQGSSAFF.

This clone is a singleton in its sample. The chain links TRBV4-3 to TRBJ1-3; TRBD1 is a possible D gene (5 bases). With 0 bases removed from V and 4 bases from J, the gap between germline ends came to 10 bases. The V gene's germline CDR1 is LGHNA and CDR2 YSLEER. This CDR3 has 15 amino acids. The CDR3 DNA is TGCGCCAGCAGCCAAGATAAAGGGGTAGGAAACACCATATATTTT. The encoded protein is CASSQDKGVGNTIYF.

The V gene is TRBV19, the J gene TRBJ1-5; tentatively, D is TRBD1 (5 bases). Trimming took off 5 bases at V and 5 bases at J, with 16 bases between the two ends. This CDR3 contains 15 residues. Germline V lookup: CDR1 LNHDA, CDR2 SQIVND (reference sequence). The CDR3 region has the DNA TGTGCCAGTAGTCCGGGATCGGCGGGGGATCAGCCCCAGCATTTT. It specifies CASSPGSAGDQPQHF.

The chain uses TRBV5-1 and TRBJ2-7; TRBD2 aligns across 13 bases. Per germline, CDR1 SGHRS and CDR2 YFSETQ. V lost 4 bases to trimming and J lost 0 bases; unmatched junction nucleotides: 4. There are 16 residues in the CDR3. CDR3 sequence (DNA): TGCGCCAGCAGCGGGGGACTAGCGGGAAGCTCCTACGAGCAGTACTTC. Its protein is CASSGGLAGSSYEQYF.

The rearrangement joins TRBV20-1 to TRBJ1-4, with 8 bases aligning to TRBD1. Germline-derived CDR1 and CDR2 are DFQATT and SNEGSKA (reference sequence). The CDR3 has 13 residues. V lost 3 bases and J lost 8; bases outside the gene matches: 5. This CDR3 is CSASRTGREKLFF. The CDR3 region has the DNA TGCAGTGCTAGTAGGACAGGGCGGGAAAAACTGTTTTTT.

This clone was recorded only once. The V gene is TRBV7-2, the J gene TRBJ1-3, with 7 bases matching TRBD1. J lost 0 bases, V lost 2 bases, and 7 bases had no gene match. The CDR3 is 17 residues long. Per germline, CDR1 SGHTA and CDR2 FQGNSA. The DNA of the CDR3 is TGTGCCAGCAGCTTAAGTACAGGGGCCAACTCTGGAAACACCATATATTTT. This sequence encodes CASSLSTGANSGNTIYF.

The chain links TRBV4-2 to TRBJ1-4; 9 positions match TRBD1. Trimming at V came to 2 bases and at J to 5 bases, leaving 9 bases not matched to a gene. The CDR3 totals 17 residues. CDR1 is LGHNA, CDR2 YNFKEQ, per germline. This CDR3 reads CASSQFGTGLSNEKLFF. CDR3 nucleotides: TGTGCCAGCAGCCAATTTGGGACAGGGCTTTCAAATGAAAAACTGTTTTTT.

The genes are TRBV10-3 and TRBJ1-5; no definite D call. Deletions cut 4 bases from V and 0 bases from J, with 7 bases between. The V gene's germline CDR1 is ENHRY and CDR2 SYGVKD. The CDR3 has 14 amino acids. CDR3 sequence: CAISGADSNQPQHF. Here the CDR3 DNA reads TGTGCCATCAGTGGTGCGGATAGCAATCAGCCCCAGCATTTT.

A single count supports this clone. CDR3 DNA: TGTGCCAGTAGACGCAATCAGGGCGACACTGAAGCTTTCTTT. It translates to CASRRNQGDTEAFF. The rearrangement joins TRBV19 to TRBJ1-1; tentative D call: TRBD1 (5 bases). CDR3 length: 14 residues. V was shortened by 6 bases and J by 3 bases, with 14 bases between the two germline ends. Germline assignment: CDR1 LNHDA and CDR2 SQIVND (reference sequence).

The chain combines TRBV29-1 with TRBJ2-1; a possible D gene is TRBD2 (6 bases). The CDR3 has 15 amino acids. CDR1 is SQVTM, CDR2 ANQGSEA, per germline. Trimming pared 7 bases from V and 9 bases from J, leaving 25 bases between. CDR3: CSAIPIGLTRVEQFF. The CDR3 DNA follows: TGCAGCGCGATTCCGATCGGACTGACTAGGGTTGAGCAGTTCTTC.